The subject of this entry is one TCR beta chain. What it binds is not known. CDR3 length equals 15 residues. V lost 1 base and J lost 6, with 13 bases in between. Germline-derived CDR1 and CDR2 are MNHNS and SASEGT. This record comes from a study of post-analysis software for immune sequencing data. Points from the study as a whole: TRBV segments more frequent in patients than in controls numbered several and included TRBV5-6, TRBV5-1 and TRBV20-1.

Carried by the TCR beta cDNA libraries were unique molecular identifiers. TCRdb called the PCR reads again in MiXCR, with one record for every CDR3 protein. The sample carries almost 700,000 distinct CDR3 sequences, approximately 59% recorded once. V and J are TRBV6-1 and TRBJ1-5; TRBD1 might be the D (5 bases). This TCR came from a girl aged 2 to 9 with multiple sclerosis. The sample consisted of blood. CDR3 loop: CASSEGVWGSQPQHF. The CDR3 DNA reads as TGTGCCAGCAGTGAAGGGGTTTGGGGGAGTCAGCCCCAGCATTTT.